Below are 5 T cell receptor beta chains sequenced from a single sample in a study of radiotherapy plus CTLA-4 blockade in lung cancer. This table comes from immunoSEQ multiplex PCR, and its TCRdb copy is limited to in-frame clones, with some not included. This sample yields about 77,000 clones, of which over 65% are seen a single time; 8% to 10% belongs to the top ten. The sample here was peripheral blood, taken from a patient treated with radiotherapy plus ipilimumab. These receptors came from a human donor with non-small cell lung cancer whose response to radiotherapy plus ipilimumab could not be evaluated.

The rearrangement links TRBV2 to TRBJ2-1; 8 positions match TRBD1. The length of the CDR3 is 13 residues. Germline-derived CDR1 and CDR2 are SNHLY and FYNNEI. V shed 6 bases, J shed 3 bases, and the junction held 1 base outside the gene matches. CDR3 nucleotides: TGTGCCAGCAGACAGGGGGTCTACAATGAGCAGTTCTTC. Residues: CASRQGVYNEQFF.

V is TRBV7-9 and J is TRBJ2-6; 9 bases fit TRBD1. With 5 bases clipped from V and 4 bases from J, the junction kept 9 bases outside the gene matches. Germline lookup yields CDR1 SEHNR and CDR2 FQNEAQ (reference sequence). This CDR3 comprises 17 residues. CDR3 coding DNA: TGTGCCAGCAGCCCCCGACAGGGGGGGGAAGGGGCCAACGTCCTGACTTTC. Amino acids: CASSPRQGGEGANVLTF.

The chain has TRBV7-2 and TRBJ2-1, with 8 bases lining up with TRBD2. V lost 4 bases to trimming and J lost 2 bases; unmatched junction nucleotides: 1. CDR1 and CDR2 from the germline V gene are SGHTA and FQGNSA. This CDR3 is built from 14 residues. The DNA of the CDR3 is TGTGCCAGCAGCTCTAGCGGGCCCTACAATGAGCAGTTCTTC. Encoded protein: CASSSSGPYNEQFF.

The genes are TRBV28 and TRBJ2-5; a possible D gene is TRBD1 (7 bases). CDR3 size: 14 residues. In germline, CDR1 is MDHEN, CDR2 SYDVKM. The germline V and J ends were trimmed by 6 bases and 5 bases, with 16 bases remaining between them. CDR3 nucleotides: TGTGCCAGCAGAAAGACTTCAGGGGGGGAGACCCAGTACTTC. Translation: CASRKTSGGETQYF.

This clone was detected a few times. The chain is built from TRBV5-4 and TRBJ2-7; TRBD1 might be the D (6 bases). The CDR3 contains 14 residues. Between the trimmed V and J ends, which lost 3 bases and 1 base, there was a span of 11 bases. CDR1 SGHNT and CDR2 YYREEE come from the germline V gene (reference sequence). CDR3 sequence (DNA): TGTGCCAGCAGCTGGTCCACAGGGTCCTACGAGCAGTACTTC. Its translation: CASSWSTGSYEQYF. The complete variable domain, with remaining parts taken from reference TRBV5-4 and TRBJ2-7, reads ETGVTQSPTHLIKTRGQQVTLRCSSQSGHNTVSWYQQALGQGPQFIFQYYREEENGRGNFPPRFSGLQFPNYSSELNVNALELDDSALYLCASSWSTGSYEQYFGPGTRLTVT.